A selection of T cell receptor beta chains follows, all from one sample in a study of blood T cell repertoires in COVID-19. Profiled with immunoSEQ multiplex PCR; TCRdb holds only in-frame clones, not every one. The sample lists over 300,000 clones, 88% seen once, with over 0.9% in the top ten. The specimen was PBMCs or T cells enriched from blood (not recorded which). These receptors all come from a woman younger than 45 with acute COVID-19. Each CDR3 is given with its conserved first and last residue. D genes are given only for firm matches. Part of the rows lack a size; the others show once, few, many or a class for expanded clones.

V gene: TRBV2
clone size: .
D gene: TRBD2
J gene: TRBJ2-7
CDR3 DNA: TGTGCCAGCAGTCGGGGGGGAAATTACGGAGAGCAGTACTTC
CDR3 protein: CASSRGGNYGEQYF

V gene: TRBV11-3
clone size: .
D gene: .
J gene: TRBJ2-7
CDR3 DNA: TGTGCCAGCAGCACCGGGGGGCAGAGAAACGAGCAGTACTTC
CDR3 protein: CASSTGGQRNEQYF

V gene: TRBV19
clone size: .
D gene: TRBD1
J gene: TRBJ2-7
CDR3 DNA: TGTGCCAGTAGCATACAGGGGAGCACCTACGAGCAGTACTTC
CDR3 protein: CASSIQGSTYEQYF

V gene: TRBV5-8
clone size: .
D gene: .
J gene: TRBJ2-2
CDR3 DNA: TGTGCCAGCAGCGAACGTAGGGGGGGAGCCTTAACCGGGGAGCTGTTTTTT
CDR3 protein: CASSERRGGALTGELFF

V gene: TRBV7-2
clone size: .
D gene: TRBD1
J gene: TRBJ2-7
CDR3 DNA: TGTGCCAGCAGCTTAGGGACAGGGGGCTTATACGAGCAGTACTTC
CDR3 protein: CASSLGTGGLYEQYF

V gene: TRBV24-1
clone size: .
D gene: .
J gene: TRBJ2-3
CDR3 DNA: TGTGCCACCAGCGGGGTCCTAGCCACAGATACGCAGTATTTT
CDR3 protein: CATSGVLATDTQYF

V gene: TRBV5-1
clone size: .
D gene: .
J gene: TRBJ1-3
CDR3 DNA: TGCGCCAGCAGCCGCGACGGGAGCCCTGGAAACACCATATATTTT
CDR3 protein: CASSRDGSPGNTIYF

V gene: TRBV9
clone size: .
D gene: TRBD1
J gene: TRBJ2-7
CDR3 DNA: TGTGCCAGCAGCCACGCTCCCGGGACAGGGGCCTACGAGCAGTACTTC
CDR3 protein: CASSHAPGTGAYEQYF

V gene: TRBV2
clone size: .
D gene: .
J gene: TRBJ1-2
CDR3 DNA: TGTGCCAGCAGTGAAGTGCAACAGAATGGCTACACCTTC
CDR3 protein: CASSEVQQNGYTF

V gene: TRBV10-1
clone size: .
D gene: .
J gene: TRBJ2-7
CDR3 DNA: TGCGCCAGCAGCCCGGACATTTTCTCCTACGAGCAGTACTTC
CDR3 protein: CASSPDIFSYEQYF

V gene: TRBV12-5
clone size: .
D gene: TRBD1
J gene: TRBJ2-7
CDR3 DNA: TGTGCTAGTGGTTTCGGGACAGGGAAAGTTCCAACTTACGAGCAGTACTTC
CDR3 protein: CASGFGTGKVPTYEQYF

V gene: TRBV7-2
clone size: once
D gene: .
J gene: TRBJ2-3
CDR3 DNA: .
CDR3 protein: CASSLDYTQYFGPGYF

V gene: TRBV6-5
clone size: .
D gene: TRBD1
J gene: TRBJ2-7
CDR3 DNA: TGTGCCAGCAGTTACAAACAGGGGGGCCCCAACGAGCAGTACTTC
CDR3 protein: CASSYKQGGPNEQYF

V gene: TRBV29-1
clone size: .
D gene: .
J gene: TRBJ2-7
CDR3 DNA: TGCAGCGTCGAGGGGGGGAGTGAGCAGTACTTC
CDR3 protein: CSVEGGSEQYF

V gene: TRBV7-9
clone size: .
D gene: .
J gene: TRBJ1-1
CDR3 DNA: TGTGCCAGCACCCGTGGGACTTACACTGAAGCTTTCTTT
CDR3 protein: CASTRGTYTEAFF

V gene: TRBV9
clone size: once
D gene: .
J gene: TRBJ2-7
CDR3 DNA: TGTGCCAGCAGCGTAGGCGACTTCGTCCGGGACGAGCAGTACTTC
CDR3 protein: CASSVGDFVRDEQYF

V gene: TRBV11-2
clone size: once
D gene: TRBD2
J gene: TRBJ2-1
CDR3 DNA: TGTGCCAGCATCTCGAGGGCGGGGGGCTCCTACAATGAGCAGTTCTTC
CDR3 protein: CASISRAGGSYNEQFF

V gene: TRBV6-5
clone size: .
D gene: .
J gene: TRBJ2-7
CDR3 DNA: TGTGCCAGCAGTTACTCGAGGGCCGAGTACGAGCAGTACTTC
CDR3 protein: CASSYSRAEYEQYF

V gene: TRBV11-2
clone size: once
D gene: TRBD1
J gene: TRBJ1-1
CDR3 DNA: TGTGCCAGCAGCTTAGGCCTCGACAGGGTCAGAACTGAAGCTTTCTTT
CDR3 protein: CASSLGLDRVRTEAFF

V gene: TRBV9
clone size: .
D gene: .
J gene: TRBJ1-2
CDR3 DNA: TGTGCCAGCAGCGGTTACAGGGCCTCCTATGGCTACACCTTC
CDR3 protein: CASSGYRASYGYTF

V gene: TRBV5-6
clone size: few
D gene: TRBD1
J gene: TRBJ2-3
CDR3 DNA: TGTGCCAGCAGCTTCCCCGGGACAGGGAAAACAGATACGCAGTATTTT
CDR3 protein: CASSFPGTGKTDTQYF

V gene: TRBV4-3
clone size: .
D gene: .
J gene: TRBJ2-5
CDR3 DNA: TGCGCCAGCAGCCAATCGACAAGAGAGACCCAGTACTTC
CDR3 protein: CASSQSTRETQYF

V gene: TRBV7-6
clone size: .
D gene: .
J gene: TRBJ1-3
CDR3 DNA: TGTGCCAGCAGCCTTTCCGGGGACTCTGGAAACACCATATATTTT
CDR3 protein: CASSLSGDSGNTIYF

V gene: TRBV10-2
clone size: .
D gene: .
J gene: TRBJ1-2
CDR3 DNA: TGCGCCAGCAGTGAAGTGACACATAACTATGGCTACACCTTC
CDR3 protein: CASSEVTHNYGYTF

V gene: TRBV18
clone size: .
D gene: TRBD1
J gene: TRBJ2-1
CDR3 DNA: TGTGCCAGCTCACCAAACAGGGGGGCCTACAATGAGCAGTTCTTC
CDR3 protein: CASSPNRGAYNEQFF

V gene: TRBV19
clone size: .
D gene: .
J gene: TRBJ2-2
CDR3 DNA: TGTGCCAGTAAGACAGGTGCGAACACCGGGGAGCTGTTTTTT
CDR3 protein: CASKTGANTGELFF

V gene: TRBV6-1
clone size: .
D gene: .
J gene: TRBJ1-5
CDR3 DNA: TGTGCCAGCAGTGAAGAGGGAGGGGGCAATCAGCCCCAGCATTTT
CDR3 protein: CASSEEGGGNQPQHF

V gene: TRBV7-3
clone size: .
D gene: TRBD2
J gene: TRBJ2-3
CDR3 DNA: TGTGCCAGCAGCCCCACGGGGGGGCCTGGCACAGATACGCAGTATTTT
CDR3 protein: CASSPTGGPGTDTQYF

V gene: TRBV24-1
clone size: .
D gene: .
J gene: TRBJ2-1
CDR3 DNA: TGTGCCACCAGTGACCTGGGGGGGGGCCAAGGGTTCGATGAGCAGTTCTTC
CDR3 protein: CATSDLGGGQGFDEQFF

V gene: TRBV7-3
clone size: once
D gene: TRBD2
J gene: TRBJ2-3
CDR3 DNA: TGTGCCAGCAGCCTCATCCGAACTAGCGGGGGGAGGGATACGCAGTATTTT
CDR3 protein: CASSLIRTSGGRDTQYF

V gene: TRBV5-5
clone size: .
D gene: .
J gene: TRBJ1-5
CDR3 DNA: TGTGCCAGCAGCTTGGGGCAGGGGCCCCAGCCCCAGCATTTT
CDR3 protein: CASSLGQGPQPQHF

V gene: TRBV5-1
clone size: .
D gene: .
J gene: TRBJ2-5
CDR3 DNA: TGCGCCAGCAGCCCTTCTTTCCAAGAGACCCAGTACTTC
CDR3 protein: CASSPSFQETQYF

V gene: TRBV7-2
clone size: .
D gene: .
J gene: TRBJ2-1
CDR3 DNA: TGTGCCAGCAGCACCCAGGGTCTGGGATCCGAGCAGTTCTTC
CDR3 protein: CASSTQGLGSEQFF

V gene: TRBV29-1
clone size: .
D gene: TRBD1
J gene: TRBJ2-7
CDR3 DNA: TGCAGCGTCCAGGGGGCTATCTACGAGCAGTACTTC
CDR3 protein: CSVQGAIYEQYF

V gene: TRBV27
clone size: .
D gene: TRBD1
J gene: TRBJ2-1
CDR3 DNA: TGTGCCAGCAGAGATCACAGGGGGCGAAATGAGCAGTTCTTC
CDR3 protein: CASRDHRGRNEQFF

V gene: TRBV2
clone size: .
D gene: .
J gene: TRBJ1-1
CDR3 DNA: TGTGCCAGCAGTGAAGGATGGTTAGGCAGGGGCAACACTGAAGCTTTCTTT
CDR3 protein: CASSEGWLGRGNTEAFF

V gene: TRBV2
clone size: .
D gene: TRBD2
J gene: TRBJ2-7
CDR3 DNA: TGTGCCAGCAGTGAAGAGCGGGGGGCCTACGAGCAGTACTTC
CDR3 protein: CASSEERGAYEQYF

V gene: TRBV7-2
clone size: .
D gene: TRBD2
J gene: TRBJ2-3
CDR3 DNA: TGTGCCAGCAGCCTCATAGCGGGGGACCCCACAGATACGCAGTATTTT
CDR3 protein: CASSLIAGDPTDTQYF

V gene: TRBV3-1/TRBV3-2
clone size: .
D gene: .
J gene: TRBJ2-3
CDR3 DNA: TGTGCCAGCAGCTCAAACAGGGATACGCAGTATTTT
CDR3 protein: CASSSNRDTQYF

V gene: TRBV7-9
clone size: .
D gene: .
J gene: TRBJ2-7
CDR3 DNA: TGTGCCAGCAGCTCTTTGGTTGGAGACTCCTACGAGCAGTACTTC
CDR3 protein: CASSSLVGDSYEQYF

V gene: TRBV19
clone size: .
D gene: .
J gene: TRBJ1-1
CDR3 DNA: TGTGCCAGTAAGGCGCAGGTAATGACTGAAGCTTTCTTT
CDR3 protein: CASKAQVMTEAFF

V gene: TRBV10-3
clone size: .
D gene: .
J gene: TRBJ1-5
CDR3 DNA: TGTGCCATCAGTGAGTCCTCCACTGCCAGCAATCAGCCCCAGCATTTT
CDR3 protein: CAISESSTASNQPQHF

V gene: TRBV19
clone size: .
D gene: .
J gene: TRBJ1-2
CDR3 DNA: TGTGCCAGTAAGCTGGACATGGAGACATTCGGTAGAGGCTACACCTTC
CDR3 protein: CASKLDMETFGRGYTF

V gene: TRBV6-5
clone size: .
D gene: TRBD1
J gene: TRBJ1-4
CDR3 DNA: TGTGCCAGCAGTCCCGGGACAGGGAATGAAAAACTGTTTTTT
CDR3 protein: CASSPGTGNEKLFF

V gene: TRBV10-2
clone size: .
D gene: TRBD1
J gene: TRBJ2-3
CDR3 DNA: TGCGCCAGCAGTGACCCGGGACAGGGGAACACAGATACGCAGTATTTT
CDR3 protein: CASSDPGQGNTDTQYF

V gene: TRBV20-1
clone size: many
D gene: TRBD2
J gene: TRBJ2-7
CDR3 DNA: TGCAGTGCTAGTTTCCCTCGGGGAGGGTACGAGCAGTACTTC
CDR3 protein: CSASFPRGGYEQYF

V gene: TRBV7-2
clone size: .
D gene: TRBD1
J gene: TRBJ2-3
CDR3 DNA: TGTGCCAGCAGCTTACGGGACAGATTCACAGATACGCAGTATTTT
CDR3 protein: CASSLRDRFTDTQYF

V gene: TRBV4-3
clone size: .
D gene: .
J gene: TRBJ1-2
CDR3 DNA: TGCGCCAGCAGCCTCATGATTAGGAGTGGTGGCTACACCTTC
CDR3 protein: CASSLMIRSGGYTF

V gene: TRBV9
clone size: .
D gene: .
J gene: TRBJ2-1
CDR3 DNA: TGTGCCAGCAGCGTAATCGGGGGCTACAATGAGCAGTTCTTC
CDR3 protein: CASSVIGGYNEQFF

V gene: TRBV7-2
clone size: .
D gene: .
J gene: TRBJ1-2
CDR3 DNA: TGTGCCAGCAGCTTATCCGAGTCCTATGGCTACACCTTC
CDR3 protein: CASSLSESYGYTF

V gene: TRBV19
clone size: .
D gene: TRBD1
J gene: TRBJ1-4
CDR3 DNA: TGTGCCAGTTGGGGACAGGTTAATGAAAAACTGTTTTTT
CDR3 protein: CASWGQVNEKLFF

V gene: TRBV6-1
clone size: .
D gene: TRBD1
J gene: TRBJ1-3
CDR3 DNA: TGTGCCAGCAGTGAAGAGGGGGCGACTGGAAACACCATATATTTT
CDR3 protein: CASSEEGATGNTIYF

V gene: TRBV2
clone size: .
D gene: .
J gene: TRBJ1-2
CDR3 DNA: TGTGCCAGCAGACCCCCGGGGGGGAACTATGGCTACACCTTC
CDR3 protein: CASRPPGGNYGYTF

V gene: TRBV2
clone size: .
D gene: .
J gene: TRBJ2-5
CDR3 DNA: TGTGCCAGCAGTGAAGCGCGACACCAGGGGACCCAGTACTTC
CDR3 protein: CASSEARHQGTQYF

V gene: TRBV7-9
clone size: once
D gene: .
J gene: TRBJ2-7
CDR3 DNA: TGTGCCAGCAGCTTAGCTTTAGAGACTCCCTCCTACGAGCAGTACTTC
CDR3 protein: CASSLALETPSYEQYF

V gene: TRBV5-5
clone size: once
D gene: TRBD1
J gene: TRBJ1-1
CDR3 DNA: TGTGCCAGCAGCTTGGGGGCAGGGGGCTTGAACACTGAAGCTTTCTTT
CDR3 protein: CASSLGAGGLNTEAFF